The T cell receptor beta chain described here comes from a study of T cell repertoires in cytomegalovirus infection. TCRdb fed the reads into MiXCR, producing one record per CDR3 protein. Here the sample spans 60,000 to 80,000 distinct CDR3 sequences, 20% to 25% being singletons. From germline, CDR1 is SGHTA and CDR2 FQGNSA. V shed 4 bases and J 5 bases; nucleotides not matched to a gene: 6. The CDR3 length is 15 residues. This clonotype was detected only a few times. Its matching antigen is unknown. This specimen consisted of CD8+ T cells from cultured PBMCs, obtained from culture after CMV antigen stimulation. This receptor was identified in a human donor in good health (CMV status not recorded). Some clones in this sample may be carry-over from other donors' samples. This sequence joins TRBV7-2 and TRBJ1-1; 11 bases agree with TRBD1. The CDR3 DNA sequence: TGTGCCAGCAGCTCCTGGGACAGGGGGAGAACTGAAGCTTTCTTT. Its translation: CASSSWDRGRTEAFF.